These 29 T cell receptor beta chains share one sample of origin, sequenced in a study of beta chain features in type 1 diabetes. Expressed TCRB transcripts got sequenced, as all isolated RNA was reverse transcribed. Clones were read by immunoSEQ multiplex PCR, and TCRdb kept only the in-frame ones, dropping some. The sample lists 200,000 to 300,000 clones; about 25% were seen once. Sequencing was done on a sample of central memory CD4+ T cells from blood. The source is a man aged 25 to 45 in good health.

Regarding this clone: Mismatch with germline at one junction end may stem from a read error. CDR3 bases: TGTGCCAGCAGCGGTGGGTCGGCCTTC. Translated: CASSGGSAF. The chain carries TRBV7-2 and TRBJ1-2; D ambiguous. The CDR3 runs 9 residues. Germline CDR1 reads SGHTA; CDR2 reads FQGNSA.

This clone was recorded a few times. The chain carries TRBV7-2 and TRBJ2-2, with 7 nucleotides matching TRBD2. In germline, CDR1 is SGHTA, CDR2 FQGNSA. CDR3 length: 17 amino acids. Unmatched junction bases numbered 9, after V lost 0 bases and J lost 5 bases. The CDR3 bases are TGTGCCAGCAGCTTAGCTAAGCGGGAAGATAGAACCGGGGAGCTGTTTTTT. Amino acid sequence: CASSLAKREDRTGELFF.

This clone has just a few counts. The chain uses TRBV7-8 and TRBJ2-5, with D hard to call. Trimming left V 1 base short and J 2 bases short, with 5 bases between. This CDR3 region has 13 residues. The germline CDR1 and CDR2 sequences are SGHVS and FQNEAQ. CDR3: CASSLGQQETQYF. CDR3 nucleotides: TGTGCCAGCAGCTTAGGTCAGCAAGAGACCCAGTACTTC.

This sequence joins TRBV27 and TRBJ2-1; D ambiguous. Looked up from germline, CDR1 is MNHEY and CDR2 is SMNVEV (reference sequence). CDR3 size: 15 residues. V lost 2 bases to trimming and J lost 7 bases, with 15 bases between them. The CDR3 sequence is CASSLEQMAPNEQFF. For the CDR3, the DNA is TGTGCCAGCAGTTTAGAGCAAATGGCCCCAAATGAGCAGTTCTTC.

This clone was seen a handful of times. The chain employs TRBV5-6 and TRBJ2-1; 10 bases agree with TRBD2. Germline CDR1 is SGHDT and CDR2 is YYEEEE. J was trimmed by 5 bases and V by 2 bases; bases with no gene match: 4. CDR3 length: 15 amino acids. The CDR3: CASSFRTSGNNEQFF. The CDR3 region has the DNA TGTGCCAGCAGCTTCCGGACTAGCGGAAACAATGAGCAGTTCTTC.

This clone appeared once. This sequence joins TRBV10-2 and TRBJ1-6; no firm D call. The V end lost 2 bases, the J end lost 0 bases, and 5 bases lay between the germline ends. CDR1 WSHSY and CDR2 SAAADI come from the germline V gene. The CDR3 sequence is 15 residues long. CDR3 DNA sequence: TGCGCCAGCAGTGAGGAGAGCTCCTATAATTCACCCCTCCACTTT. Translated: CASSEESSYNSPLHF.

This clone has a handful of counts. This sequence joins TRBV21-1 and TRBJ2-5; TRBD1, as called in the table, went unchecked against the DNA. TRBV21-1 is a documented pseudogene. The CDR3 has 15 amino acids. CDR3 region: CASSKERRGRETQYF. The CDR3 DNA follows: TGTGCCAGCAGCAAAGAGCGCAGGGGGAGGGAGACCCAGTACTTC.

This chain connects TRBV5-6 to TRBJ2-5, with 7 bases identical to TRBD1. CDR3 length: 14 residues. CDR1 and CDR2 from the germline V gene are SGHDT and YYEEEE. V trimming: 5 bases; J trimming: 1 base; junction bases outside the gene matches: 5. CDR3 residues: CASRFTGVQETQYF. CDR3 bases: TGTGCCAGCAGATTTACAGGGGTCCAAGAGACCCAGTACTTC.

This clone was detected a few times. The V call is TRBV7-2, the J call TRBJ2-1, with TRBD2 matching 13 bases. Unmatched junction bases numbered 8, after V lost 5 bases and J lost 7 bases. The CDR3 extends over 16 amino acids. Germline V gene lookup returns CDR1 SGHTA and CDR2 FQGNSA. CDR3 loop: CASSPKLAGGVNEQFF. CDR3 nucleotide sequence: TGTGCCAGCAGCCCGAAACTAGCGGGAGGGGTTAATGAGCAGTTCTTC.

This clone came up a few times. V usage is TRBV30 and J usage is TRBJ1-2; D is perhaps TRBD1 (5 bases). V lost 2 bases and J lost 6, with 16 bases in between. The germline gives CDR1 GTSNPN, CDR2 SVGIG (reference sequence). This CDR3 is built from 14 residues. The DNA of the CDR3 is TGTGCCTGGAGTCCGGCGGGACCCCGGCATGGCTACACCTTC. Encoded protein: CAWSPAGPRHGYTF.

V is TRBV4-1 and J is TRBJ1-5; possibly TRBD1 for D (5 bases). The CDR3 contains 15 residues. CDR1 and CDR2 from the germline V gene are MGHRA and YSYEKL. V was trimmed by 1 base and J by 2 bases, leaving 9 bases between them. Written as DNA, the CDR3 is TGCGCCAGCAGCCAAGTTATACAGGGCAATCAGCCCCAGCATTTT. It is translated as CASSQVIQGNQPQHF.

The chain employs TRBV9 and TRBJ2-1, with 7 bases that match TRBD2. Germline V lookup: CDR1 SGDLS, CDR2 YYNGEE. With 2 bases clipped from V and 7 bases from J, the junction kept 15 bases outside the gene matches. This CDR3 has 17 amino acids. For the CDR3, the DNA is TGTGCCAGCAGCGTCGGAACCTCGCCAGGGAGGGCAAATGAGCAGTTCTTC. Its translation: CASSVGTSPGRANEQFF.

The rearrangement uses TRBV27 and TRBJ2-1, with D unclear. Germline V gives CDR1 MNHEY, CDR2 SMNVEV (reference sequence). The V end lost 7 bases, the J end lost 0 bases, and 19 bases lay between the germline ends. The CDR3 has 17 residues. In DNA, the CDR3 is TGTGCCAGCAACCCAGTCTACAACTTCAGCTCCTACAATGAGCAGTTCTTC. Its protein is CASNPVYNFSSYNEQFF.

DNA of the CDR3: TGTGCCAGCTCACCCAGGGACAGGGGGCGCGACGAGCAGTACTTC. Its protein is CASSPRDRGRDEQYF. J is TRBJ2-7 and V is TRBV18; TRBD1 aligns across 12 bases. The CDR3 loop spans 15 amino acids. CDR1 is KGHSH, CDR2 LQKENI, per germline. V lost 3 bases and J lost 5; bases outside the gene matches: 5.

In DNA form, the CDR3 reads TGTGCCAGCAGCTTGTTGTTAGCAGGCACAGATACGCAGTATTTT. Translating it yields CASSLLLAGTDTQYF. The chain recombines TRBV5-6 with TRBJ2-3; no reliable D call. CDR3 length: 15 residues. In germline, CDR1 is SGHDT, CDR2 YYEEEE. Trimming removed 1 base from V and 1 base from J, with 10 bases in between.

CDR3 coding DNA: TGTGCCAGCAGTCCCGACCGAGCCTACGAGCAGTACTTC. Its protein is CASSPDRAYEQYF. The chain has TRBV27 and TRBJ2-7; D is unresolved. The CDR3 totals 13 residues. Trimming cost V 5 bases and J 2 bases, with 10 bases left between them. CDR1 is MNHEY, CDR2 SMNVEV, per germline (reference sequence).

V usage is TRBV5-4 and J usage is TRBJ1-2, with a tentative D call TRBD1 (6 bases). CDR1 is SGHNT and CDR2 is YYREEE in the germline V gene (reference sequence). The V gene lost 0 bases and the J gene lost 5 bases, with 11 bases spanning the gap. CDR3 length equals 14 residues. In nucleotides, the CDR3 is TGTGCCAGCAGCTTGGACAGGGAGAGGTATGGCTACACCTTC. Translation gives CASSLDRERYGYTF.

In its sample, this clone was seen a few times. This sequence joins TRBV30 and TRBJ1-2; maybe TRBD1 (5 bases). The ends were cut back, 6 bases at V and 4 bases at J, with 18 bases in the middle. Germline V gene data show CDR1 as GTSNPN and CDR2 as SVGIG (reference sequence). This CDR3 region has 14 residues. The CDR3: CACSNPGRIYGYTF. The CDR3 nucleotides read TGTGCCTGCAGTAATCCGGGACGGATCTATGGCTACACCTTC.

Points on this clone: One end of the junction is discordant with germline, which a read error may explain. The rearrangement uses TRBV15 and TRBJ2-6; D unclear. This CDR3 has 9 residues. Germline CDR1 and CDR2: LNHNV and YYDKDF (reference sequence). The chain's CDR3 is CATSSRMGF. Here the CDR3 DNA reads TGTGCCACCAGCAGTAGGATGGGATTC.

There are a few counts of this clone. V and J are TRBV30 and TRBJ2-2, with TRBD2 identical over 9 bases. The CDR3 is 15 amino acids. Per the germline V gene, CDR1 is GTSNPN and CDR2 is SVGIG (reference sequence). V shed 3 bases and J 6 bases; nucleotides not matched to a gene: 8. The CDR3 coding sequence is TGTGCCTGGAGGCGCCCGGGACTAGCCGCCGGGGAGCTGTTTTTT. Protein: CAWRRPGLAAGELFF.

This clone appeared a few times. The rearrangement links TRBV28 to TRBJ2-2, with 9 bases that match TRBD2. CDR1 and CDR2 (germline): MDHEN, SYDVKM. V shed 3 bases and J 7 bases; nucleotides not matched to a gene: 21. The CDR3 extends over 20 amino acids. The CDR3 spells CASSFGFSFGREGRSGELFF. CDR3 nucleotide sequence: TGTGCCAGCAGTTTTGGCTTTTCGTTTGGGCGGGAGGGCCGCAGCGGGGAGCTGTTTTTT. The full variable domain, rest sourced from reference TRBV28 and TRBJ2-2, is DVKVTQSSRYLVKRTGEKVFLECVQDMDHENMFWYRQDPGLGLRLIYFSYDVKMKEKGDIPEGYSVSREKKERFSLILESASTNQTSMYLCASSFGFSFGREGRSGELFFGEGSRLTVL.

The chain has TRBV10-2 and TRBJ2-7, with a possible D match to TRBD1 (6 bases). Trimming took 7 bases from V and 1 from J, leaving 11 bases between them. This CDR3 has 13 amino acids. CDR1 is WSHSY, CDR2 SAAADI, per germline. This chain's CDR3 is CASNGQLSYEQYF. The CDR3 DNA follows: TGCGCCAGCAACGGACAGTTGTCCTACGAGCAGTACTTC.

As for this clone: The sample contains more than one DNA sequence encoding this CDR3. The chain recombines TRBV30 with TRBJ2-6; D remains unclear. This CDR3 spans 15 amino acids. CDR1 is GTSNPN, CDR2 SVGIG, per germline (reference sequence). Between the trimmed V and J ends, which lost 0 bases and 3 bases, there was a span of 9 bases. Here the CDR3 reads CAWSVHSGGANVLTF. For the CDR3, the DNA is TGTGCCTGGAGTGTACATTCGGGTGGGGCCAACGTCCTGACTTTC.

The chain uses TRBV29-1 and TRBJ2-5; 9 nucleotides match TRBD2. CDR1 and CDR2 from the germline V gene are SQVTM and ANQGSEA. The CDR3 runs 17 residues. Unmatched junction bases numbered 16, after V lost 3 bases and J lost 5 bases. CDR3 nucleotide sequence: TGCAGCGTTGACCCATGGGGGAGTAGCGGGAGTTCGGAGACCCAGTACTTC. Translating it yields CSVDPWGSSGSSETQYF.

This clone was counted ten times or more. The junction departs from germline at one end; a sequencing error may be responsible. This chain joins TRBV7-2 and TRBJ1-5; the D is unclear. The CDR3 runs 13 residues. Germline CDR1 and CDR2: SGHTA and FQGNSA. The CDR3 nucleotides are TGTGCCAGCAACTTAGACTTCAATCAGCCCCAGCATTTT. Protein product: CASNLDFNQPQHF. Supplemented by reference TRBV7-2 and TRBJ1-5, the full variable domain reads GAGVSQSPSNKVTEKGKDVELRCDPISGHTALYWYRQSLGQGLEFLIYFQGNSAPDKSGLPSDRFSAERTGGSVSTLTIQRTQQEDSAVYLCASNLDFNQPQHFGDGTRLSIL.

The chain is built from TRBV6-5 and TRBJ1-1; D is perhaps TRBD1 (5 bases). The CDR3 loop spans 13 amino acids. Germline assignment: CDR1 MNHEY and CDR2 SVGAGI. Trimming pared 6 bases from V and 2 bases from J, leaving 10 bases between. The DNA of the CDR3 is TGTGCCAGCAGCCAGACAGATAACACTGAAGCTTTCTTT. This codes for CASSQTDNTEAFF.

This clone came up many times. The CDR3 sequence: CASLRGASYNEQFF. CDR3 in DNA: TGTGCCAGCCTCAGGGGGGCTTCGTACAATGAGCAGTTCTTC. J is TRBJ2-1 and V is TRBV7-9; D perhaps matches TRBD1 (7 bases). Trimming shortened V by 8 bases and J by 4 bases, and 15 bases separated the two germline ends. Germline lookup yields CDR1 SEHNR and CDR2 FQNEAQ (reference sequence). The CDR3 loop spans 14 amino acids. Full variable domain (missing parts from reference TRBV7-9 and TRBJ2-1): DTGVSQNPRHKITKRGQNVTFRCDPISEHNRLYWYRQTLGQGPEFLTYFQNEAQLEKSRLLSDRFSAERPKGSFSTLEIQRTEQGDSAMYLCASLRGASYNEQFFGPGTRLTVL.

The chain links TRBV30 to TRBJ2-3, with D uncertain. The CDR3 length is 15 residues. Germline-derived CDR1 and CDR2 are GTSNPN and SVGIG (reference sequence). Trimming removed 0 bases at V and 4 bases at J, with 14 bases between. The CDR3 bases are TGTGCCTGGAGTGTGAAAGCGACTGGGGCAGATACGCAGTATTTT. Protein: CAWSVKATGADTQYF. The complete variable domain, with remaining parts taken from reference TRBV30 and TRBJ2-3, reads SQTIHQWPATLVQPVGSPLSLECTVEGTSNPNLYWYRQAAGRGLQLLFYSVGIGQISSEVPQNLSASRPQDRQFILSSKKLLLSDSGFYLCAWSVKATGADTQYFGPGTRLTVL.

The chain uses TRBV7-2 and TRBJ2-1; D is ambiguous. The V end was cut by 4 bases, the J end by 9 bases, with 19 bases between. The germline V gene has CDR1 SGHTA and CDR2 FQGNSA. This CDR3 comprises 15 residues. CDR3 DNA sequence: TGTGCCAGCAGCTATACCCTCGGGCTAGGCGCTGAGCAGTTCTTC. It yields the protein CASSYTLGLGAEQFF.